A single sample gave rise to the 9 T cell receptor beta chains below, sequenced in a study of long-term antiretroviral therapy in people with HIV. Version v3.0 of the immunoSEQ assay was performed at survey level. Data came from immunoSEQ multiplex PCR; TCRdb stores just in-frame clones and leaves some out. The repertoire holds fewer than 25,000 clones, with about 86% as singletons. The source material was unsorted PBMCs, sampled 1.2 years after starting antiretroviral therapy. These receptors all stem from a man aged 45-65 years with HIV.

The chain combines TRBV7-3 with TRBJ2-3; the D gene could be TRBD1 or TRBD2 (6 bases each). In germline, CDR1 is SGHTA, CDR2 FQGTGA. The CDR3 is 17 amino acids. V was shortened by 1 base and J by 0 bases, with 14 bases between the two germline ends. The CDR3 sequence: CASSLIRWGASTDTQYF. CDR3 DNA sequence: TGTGCCAGCAGCTTAATTAGATGGGGGGCTAGCACAGATACGCAGTATTTT.

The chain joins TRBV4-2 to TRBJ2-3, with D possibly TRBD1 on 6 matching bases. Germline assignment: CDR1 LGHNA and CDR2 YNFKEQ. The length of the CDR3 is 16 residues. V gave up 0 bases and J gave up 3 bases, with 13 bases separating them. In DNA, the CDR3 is TGTGCCAGCAGCCAAGATAGGTTCAGGGGAACAGATACGCAGTATTTT. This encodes CASSQDRFRGTDTQYF.

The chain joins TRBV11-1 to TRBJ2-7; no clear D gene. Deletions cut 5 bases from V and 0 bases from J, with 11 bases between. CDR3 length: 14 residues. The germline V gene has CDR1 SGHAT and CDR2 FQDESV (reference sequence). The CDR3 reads CASSIITASYEQYF. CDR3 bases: TGTGCCAGCAGCATAATCACAGCCTCCTACGAGCAGTACTTC.

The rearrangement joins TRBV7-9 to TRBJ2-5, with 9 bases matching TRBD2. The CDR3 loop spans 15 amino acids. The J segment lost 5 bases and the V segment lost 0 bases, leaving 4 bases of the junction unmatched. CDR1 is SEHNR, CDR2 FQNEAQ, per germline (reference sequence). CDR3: CASSLAAGGGETQYF. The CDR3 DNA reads TGTGCCAGCAGCTTAGCAGCGGGGGGAGGGGAGACCCAGTACTTC.

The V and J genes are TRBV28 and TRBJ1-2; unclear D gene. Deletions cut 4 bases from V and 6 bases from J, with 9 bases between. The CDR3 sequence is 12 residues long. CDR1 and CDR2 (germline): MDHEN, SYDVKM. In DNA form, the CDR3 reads TGTGCCAGCAGTTACTATAGGGATGGCTACACCTTC. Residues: CASSYYRDGYTF.

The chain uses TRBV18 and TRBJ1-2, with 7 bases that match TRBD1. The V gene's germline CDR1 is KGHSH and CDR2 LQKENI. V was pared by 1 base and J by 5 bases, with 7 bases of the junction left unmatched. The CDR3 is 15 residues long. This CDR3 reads CASSPQAGGTYGYTF. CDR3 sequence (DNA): TGTGCCAGCTCACCACAGGCAGGGGGAACTTATGGCTACACCTTC.

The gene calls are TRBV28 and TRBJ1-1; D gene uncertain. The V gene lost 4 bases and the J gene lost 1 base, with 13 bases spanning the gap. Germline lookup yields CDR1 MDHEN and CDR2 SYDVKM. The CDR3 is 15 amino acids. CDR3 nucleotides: TGTGCCAGCAGTTCTGCGGGAACGGGGAACACTGAAGCTTTCTTT. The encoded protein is CASSSAGTGNTEAFF.

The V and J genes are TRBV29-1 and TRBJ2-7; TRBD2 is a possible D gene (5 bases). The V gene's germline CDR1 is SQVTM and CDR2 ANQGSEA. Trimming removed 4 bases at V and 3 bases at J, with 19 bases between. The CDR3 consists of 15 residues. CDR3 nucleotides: TGCAGCGTTGCTGACTTGACACGGGGAATCTACGAGCAGTACTTC. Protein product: CSVADLTRGIYEQYF.

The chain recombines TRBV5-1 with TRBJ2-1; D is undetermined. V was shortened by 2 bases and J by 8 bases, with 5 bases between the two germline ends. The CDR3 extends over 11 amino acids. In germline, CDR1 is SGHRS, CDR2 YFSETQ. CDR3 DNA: TGCGCCAGCAGCTTTAGCTATGAGCAGTTCTTC. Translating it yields CASSFSYEQFF.